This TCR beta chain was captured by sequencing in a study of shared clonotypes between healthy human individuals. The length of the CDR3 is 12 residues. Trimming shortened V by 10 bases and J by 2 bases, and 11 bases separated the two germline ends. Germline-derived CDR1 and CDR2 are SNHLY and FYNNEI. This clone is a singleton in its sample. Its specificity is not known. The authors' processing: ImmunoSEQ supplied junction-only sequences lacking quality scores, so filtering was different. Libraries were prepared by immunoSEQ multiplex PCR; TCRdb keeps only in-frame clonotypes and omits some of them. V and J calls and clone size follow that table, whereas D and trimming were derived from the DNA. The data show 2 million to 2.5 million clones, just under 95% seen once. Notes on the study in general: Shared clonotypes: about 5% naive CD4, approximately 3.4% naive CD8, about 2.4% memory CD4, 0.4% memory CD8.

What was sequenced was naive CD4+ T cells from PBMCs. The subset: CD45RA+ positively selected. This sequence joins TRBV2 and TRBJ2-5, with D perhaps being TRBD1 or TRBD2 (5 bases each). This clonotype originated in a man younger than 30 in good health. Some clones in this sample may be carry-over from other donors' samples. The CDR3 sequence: CATRDGQETQYF. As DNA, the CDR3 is TGTGCCACCCGGGACGGGCAAGAGACCCAGTACTTC. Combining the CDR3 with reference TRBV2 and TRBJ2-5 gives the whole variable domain EPEVTQTPSHQVTQMGQEVILRCVPISNHLYFYWYRQILGQKVEFLVSFYNNEISEKSEIFDDQFSVERPDGSNFTLKIRSTKLEDSAMYFCATRDGQETQYFGPGTRLLVL.